Included here is one TCR beta chain sequence, with context. CDR3 length: 14 residues. Trimming took 3 bases from V and 6 from J, leaving 12 bases between them. Germline loops: CDR1 MDHEN, CDR2 SYDVKM. The data stem from a study of shared clonotypes between healthy human individuals. Profiled with immunoSEQ multiplex PCR; TCRdb holds only in-frame clones, not every one. The sample consists of about 700,000 clones, around two thirds of them appearing once. This TCR was sampled from a woman younger than 45 in good health. The genes are TRBV28 and TRBJ1-3; D uncertain. Sequencing was done on a sample of memory CD4+ T cells sorted from blood. Regarding subset: CD45RA-negative fraction. CDR3 region: CASSFFPRANTIYF. The CDR3 DNA is TGTGCCAGCAGTTTTTTTCCGCGCGCAAACACCATATATTTT.